Below, 26 T cell receptor beta chains from the same sample are listed, as sequenced in a study of T cell repertoires in cytomegalovirus infection. TCRdb itself ran the reads through MiXCR, one entry per CDR3 protein. Of around 180,000 distinct CDR3 sequences listed, roughly 30% are singletons. The sample taken for sequencing was PBMCs. The receptors were sampled from a human donor in good health (CMV status not recorded). Some clones in this sample may be carry-over from other donors' samples.

The rearrangement links TRBV5-1 to TRBJ2-3, with 7 nucleotides matching TRBD2. Germline CDR1 SGHRS, CDR2 YFSETQ. This CDR3 is built from 15 residues. J gave up 0 bases and V 2 bases, and 3 bases lay outside the gene matches. The CDR3 sequence is CASSFAGLSTDTQYF. The CDR3 bases are TGCGCCAGCAGCTTCGCGGGACTAAGCACAGATACGCAGTATTTT.

CDR3 sequence reads: CASRNTEAFF. As DNA, the CDR3 is TGTGCCAGCAGGAACACTGAAGCTTTCTTT. V is TRBV27 and J is TRBJ1-1; D not resolved. This CDR3 has 10 amino acids. Germline CDR1 MNHEY, CDR2 SMNVEV (reference sequence). V was trimmed by 6 bases and J by 1 base, leaving 0 bases between them.

This sequence joins TRBV10-3 and TRBJ2-1; 7 nucleotides align to TRBD2. Trimming took 3 bases from V and 7 from J; bases not matched to a gene: 9. From germline, CDR1 is ENHRY and CDR2 SYGVKD. The CDR3 extends over 15 amino acids. CDR3 protein: CAISDPGGPRNEQFF. The CDR3 DNA follows: TGTGCCATCAGTGATCCGGGGGGACCAAGGAATGAGCAGTTCTTC.

The gene calls are TRBV5-1 and TRBJ2-6, with 7 bases aligning to TRBD2. Losses at the gene ends were 9 bases for V and 0 bases for J; bases not matched to a gene: 12. The CDR3 is 17 residues long. CDR1 SGHRS and CDR2 YFSETQ come from the germline V gene. Here the CDR3 reads CANTTTSVSSGANVLTF. CDR3 coding DNA: TGCGCCAACACAACAACTAGCGTCAGCTCTGGGGCCAACGTCCTGACTTTC. The entire variable domain, with the rest obtained from reference TRBV5-1 and TRBJ2-6, is as follows: KAGVTQTPRYLIKTRGQQVTLSCSPISGHRSVSWYQQTPGQGLQFLFEYFSETQRNKGNFPGRFSGRQFSNSRSEMNVSTLELGDSALYLCANTTTSVSSGANVLTFGAGSRLTVL.

This clonotype came up many times. This chain links TRBV11-2 with TRBJ2-7, with D possibly TRBD1 on 7 matching bases. Trimming shortened V by 5 bases and J by 0 bases, and 17 bases separated the two germline ends. CDR1 is SGHAT and CDR2 is FQNNGV in the germline V gene. This CDR3 region has 16 residues. CDR3 loop: CASSPRGAHPSYEQYF. CDR3 coding DNA: TGTGCCAGCAGCCCCAGGGGGGCCCATCCCTCCTACGAGCAGTACTTC.

The sample holds a few counts of this clonotype. This sequence joins TRBV29-1 and TRBJ2-3; D gene unclear. Germline assignment: CDR1 SQVTM and CDR2 ANQGSEA. Trimming removed 4 bases from V and 6 bases from J, with 11 bases in between. CDR3 length equals 12 residues. The CDR3 region is CSVGELGDTQYF. CDR3 DNA sequence: TGCAGCGTTGGGGAATTGGGGGATACGCAGTATTTT.

This clonotype came up a few times. The chain couples TRBV11-2 to TRBJ1-2, with D unresolved. The CDR3 extends over 15 amino acids. V lost 5 bases, J lost 5 bases, and 18 bases lay in between. From germline, CDR1 is SGHAT and CDR2 FQNNGV. The CDR3 DNA sequence: TGTGCCAGCAGCCCAATTAAAGGTTTTGGGTATGGCTACACCTTC. Protein: CASSPIKGFGYGYTF.

The gene calls are TRBV7-2 and TRBJ2-1; a weak D match, TRBD1 (6 bases). The CDR3 covers 15 residues. Germline loops: CDR1 SGHTA, CDR2 FQGNSA. Trimming removed 4 bases from V and 2 bases from J, with 12 bases in between. CDR3 sequence: CASSSRGRTYNEQFF. The CDR3 DNA follows: TGTGCCAGCAGCTCCAGGGGCAGAACCTACAATGAGCAGTTCTTC.

The chain combines TRBV7-2 with TRBJ2-7; 9 bases agree with TRBD1. Germline CDR1 reads SGHTA; CDR2 reads FQGNSA. The CDR3 runs 17 residues. The J segment lost 3 bases and the V segment lost 1 base, leaving 10 bases of the junction unmatched. The chain's CDR3 is CASSLGARRTGVYEQYF. The CDR3, as DNA: TGTGCCAGCAGCTTAGGCGCGCGCAGGACAGGGGTCTACGAGCAGTACTTC.

V gene TRBV19 combines with J gene TRBJ1-5, with 8 bases aligning to TRBD1. The CDR3 has 11 amino acids. From germline, CDR1 is LNHDA and CDR2 SQIVND (reference sequence). With 3 bases clipped from V and 15 bases from J, the junction kept 4 bases outside the gene matches. CDR3 in DNA: TGTGCCAGTAGTATCCGGGACAGGAGGCATTTT. This gives the protein CASSIRDRRHF.

The chain joins TRBV5-3 to TRBJ2-7; 8 positions match TRBD1. TRBV5-3 is an open reading frame whose function is uncertain. V trimming: 8 bases; J trimming: 3 bases; junction bases outside the gene matches: 10. There are 14 residues in the CDR3. CDR3 nucleotides: TGTGCCAGCAGCCACCGGGACAGGCTCTACGAGCAGTACTTC. Translation: CASSHRDRLYEQYF.

With regard to this clonotype: The junction departs from the called germline gene at one end, perhaps through a read error. The J gene is TRBJ2-5, the V gene TRBV4-2; D uncertain. The CDR3 totals 15 residues. The germline V gene encodes CDR1 LGHNA and CDR2 YNFKEQ. CDR3 in DNA: TGTGCCAGTAGCCAAGCAGCCTCCCCAGACGAGACCCAGTACTTC. This sequence encodes CASSQAASPDETQYF.

The chain couples TRBV12-3 or TRBV12-4 to TRBJ2-1; 10 bases are shared with TRBD1. The J segment lost 7 bases and the V segment lost 7 bases, leaving 10 bases of the junction unmatched. The CDR3 covers 15 residues. CDR3 protein: CASIPTGTGANEQFF. CDR3 DNA sequence: TGTGCCAGCATCCCCACGGGGACAGGGGCGAATGAGCAGTTCTTC.

As to this clonotype: A read error is likely, as this CDR3 ends without the conserved phenylalanine or tryptophan. This chain joins TRBV7-2 and TRBJ1-1, with D possibly TRBD1 on 5 matching bases. This CDR3 is 14 amino acids long. Germline CDR1 SGHTA, CDR2 FQGNSA. Trimming removed 5 bases at V and 3 bases at J, with 13 bases between. The chain's CDR3 is CASSPPQGDTEAFL. The CDR3 DNA reads as TGTGCCAGCAGCCCCCCGCAGGGAGACACTGAAGCTTTCCTT.

Worth noting for this clonotype: This sequence may be a read error, since a much larger clone differs from it by one base. The chain carries TRBV7-2 and TRBJ2-1, with D unresolved. The CDR3 extends over 13 amino acids. From germline, CDR1 is SGHTA and CDR2 FQGNSA. The CDR3 DNA reads as TGTGCCAGCAGCTTAGCGCTATCCAATGTGCAGTTCTTC. This translates into CASSLALSNVQFF. Using reference TRBV7-2 and TRBJ2-1 for the parts outside the CDR3, the full variable domain is GAGVSQSPSNKVTEKGKDVELRCDPISGHTALYWYRQSLGQGLEFLIYFQGNSAPDKSGLPSDRFSAERTGGSVSTLTIQRTQQEDSAVYLCASSLALSNVQFFGPGTRLTVL.

V gene TRBV20-1 combines with J gene TRBJ2-1, with 10 bases that match TRBD2. The CDR3 is 14 amino acids. Germline V gene data show CDR1 as DFQATT and CDR2 as SNEGSKA (reference sequence). After removal of 5 bases from V and 7 bases from J, the junction contained 8 bases not matched to a gene. CDR3 loop: CSALAGGWGNEQFF. The CDR3 bases are TGCAGTGCTTTAGCGGGGGGCTGGGGAAATGAGCAGTTCTTC.

About this clonotype: This may be a read error: a much more frequent sequence differs by one nucleotide. This chain links TRBV7-6 with TRBJ2-7; D uncertain. The CDR3 extends over 14 amino acids. V gave up 5 bases and J gave up 2 bases, with 13 bases separating them. Germline-derived CDR1 and CDR2 are SGHVS and FNYEAQ. The CDR3 DNA follows: TGTGCCAGCAGCATTCGAAAGGACGCCTACGAGCAGTACTTC. Translating it yields CASSIRKDAYEQYF. The full variable domain, with the rest looked up from reference TRBV7-6 and TRBJ2-7, is GAGVSQSPRYKVTKRGQDVALRCDPISGHVSLYWYRQALGQGPEFLTYFNYEAQQDKSGLPNDRFSAERPEGSISTLTIQRTEQRDSAMYRCASSIRKDAYEQYFGPGTRLTVT.

This clonotype was seen more than once but under ten times. This rearrangement joins TRBV12-5 to TRBJ1-1; tentative D call: TRBD1 (5 bases). Trimming cost V 7 bases and J 5 bases, with 14 bases left between them. This CDR3 comprises 13 residues. CDR1 and CDR2 (germline): LGHNT, FRNRAP. The CDR3 region has the DNA TGTGCTAGTGCCGGATCGTGGGGGACTGAAGCTTTCTTT. This codes for CASAGSWGTEAFF.

This clonotype appeared many times. The chain employs TRBV7-3 and TRBJ2-4; possibly TRBD1 or TRBD2 for D (6 bases each). CDR3 length: 15 amino acids. The germline V and J ends were trimmed by 5 bases and 5 bases, with 16 bases remaining between them. Germline assignment: CDR1 SGHTA and CDR2 FQGTGA. CDR3: CASSQVGGWENIQYF. CDR3 nucleotides: TGTGCCAGCAGCCAAGTGGGGGGCTGGGAAAACATTCAGTACTTC.

A few counts support this clonotype. The chain uses TRBV7-3 and TRBJ1-1, with 7 bases aligning to TRBD1. Germline values: CDR1 SGHTA, CDR2 FQGTGA. The CDR3 is 14 residues long. V shed 5 bases, J shed 1 base, and the junction held 4 bases outside the gene matches. The CDR3: CASSARDRNTEAFF. CDR3 in DNA: TGTGCCAGCAGCGCTAGGGACAGGAACACTGAAGCTTTCTTT.

This clonotype appeared a few times. The CDR3 nucleotides are TGTGCCAGCAGCTCCGGTGGCGGAGAATACGACAATGAGCAGTTCTTC. Translation gives CASSSGGGEYDNEQFF. V is TRBV11-2 and J is TRBJ2-1; D unresolved. Germline CDR1 and CDR2: SGHAT and FQNNGV. This CDR3 contains 16 residues. V lost 4 bases, J lost 5 bases, and 18 bases lay in between.

This clonotype has just a few counts. This rearrangement joins TRBV3-1 to TRBJ2-5; no clear D gene. V lost 4 bases to trimming and J lost 4 bases, with 13 bases between them. Germline CDR1 LGHDT, CDR2 YNNKEL (reference sequence). The CDR3 spans 14 residues. For the CDR3, the DNA is TGTGCCAGCAGCCTCAGAAGGGTAGGAGAGACCCAGTACTTC. This sequence encodes CASSLRRVGETQYF.

A few counts support this clonotype. The chain couples TRBV12-3 or TRBV12-4 to TRBJ2-1; 11 bases match TRBD2. The J segment lost 2 bases and the V segment lost 3 bases, leaving 6 bases of the junction unmatched. This CDR3 has 17 residues. CDR3 loop: CASSFPRLAGTYNEQFF. The CDR3 DNA is TGTGCCAGCAGTTTCCCCCGACTAGCGGGAACCTACAATGAGCAGTTCTTC.

This clonotype was counted between two and nine times. The genes are TRBV7-8 and TRBJ1-1; D is unresolved. V shed 1 base and J shed 1 base, with 16 bases lying between them. The germline V gene encodes CDR1 SGHVS and CDR2 FQNEAQ. CDR3 size: 17 residues. The CDR3, as DNA: TGTGCCAGCAGCTTAGTAGATGGGGAGTGGGCGAACACTGAAGCTTTCTTT. Its protein product is CASSLVDGEWANTEAFF.

The J gene is TRBJ2-3, the V gene TRBV5-4; TRBD1 or TRBD2 may be the D gene (5 bases each). Between the trimmed V and J ends, which lost 4 bases and 4 bases, there was a span of 13 bases. The germline CDR1 and CDR2 sequences are SGHNT and YYREEE (reference sequence). The CDR3 extends over 14 amino acids. The CDR3 loop reads CASSHGADPDTQYF. The CDR3 coding sequence is TGTGCCAGCAGCCACGGGGCCGACCCAGATACGCAGTATTTT.

This clonotype turned up a few times. The rearrangement uses TRBV20-1 and TRBJ1-5, with D maybe TRBD1 (5 bases). Germline V CDR1 and CDR2: DFQATT, SNEGSKA (reference sequence). Trimming pared 5 bases from V and 0 bases from J, leaving 11 bases between. The CDR3 consists of 14 residues. In DNA form, the CDR3 reads TGCAGTGCTGGGGACTCTTTTAGCAATCAGCCCCAGCATTTT. It specifies CSAGDSFSNQPQHF.